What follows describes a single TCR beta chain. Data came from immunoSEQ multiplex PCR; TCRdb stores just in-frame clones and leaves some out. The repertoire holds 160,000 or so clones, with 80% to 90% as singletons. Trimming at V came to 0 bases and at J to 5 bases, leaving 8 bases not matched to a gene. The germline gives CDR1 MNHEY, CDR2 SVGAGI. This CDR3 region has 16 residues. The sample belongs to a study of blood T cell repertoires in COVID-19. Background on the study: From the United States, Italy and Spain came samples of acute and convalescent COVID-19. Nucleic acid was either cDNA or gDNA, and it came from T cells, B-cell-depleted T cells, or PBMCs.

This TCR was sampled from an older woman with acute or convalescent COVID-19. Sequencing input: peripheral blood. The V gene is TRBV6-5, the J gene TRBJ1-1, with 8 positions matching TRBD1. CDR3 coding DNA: TGTGCCAGCAGTTACTCGACCCGGGACAGGCGTACTGAAGCTTTCTTT. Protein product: CASSYSTRDRRTEAFF.